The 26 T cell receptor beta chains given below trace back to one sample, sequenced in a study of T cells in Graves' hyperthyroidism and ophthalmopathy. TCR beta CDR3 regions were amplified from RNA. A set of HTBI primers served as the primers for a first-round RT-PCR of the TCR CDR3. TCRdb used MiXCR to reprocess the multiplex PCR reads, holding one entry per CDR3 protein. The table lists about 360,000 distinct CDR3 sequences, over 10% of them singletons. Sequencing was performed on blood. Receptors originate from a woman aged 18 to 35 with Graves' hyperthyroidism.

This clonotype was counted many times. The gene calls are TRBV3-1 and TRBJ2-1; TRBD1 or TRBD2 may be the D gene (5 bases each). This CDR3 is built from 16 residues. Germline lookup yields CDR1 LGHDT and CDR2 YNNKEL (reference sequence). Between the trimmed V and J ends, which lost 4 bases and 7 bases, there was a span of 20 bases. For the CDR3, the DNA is TGTGCCAGCAGCCGGACACTGAGCGGCGACCGGAATGAGCAGTTCTTC. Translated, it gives CASSRTLSGDRNEQFF.

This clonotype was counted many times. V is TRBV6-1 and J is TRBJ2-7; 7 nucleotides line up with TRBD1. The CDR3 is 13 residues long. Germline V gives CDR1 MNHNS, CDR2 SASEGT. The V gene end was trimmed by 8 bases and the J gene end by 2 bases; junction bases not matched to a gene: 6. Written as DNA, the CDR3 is TGTGCCAGCGACCGACAGGGAACCTACGAGCAGTACTTC. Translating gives CASDRQGTYEQYF.

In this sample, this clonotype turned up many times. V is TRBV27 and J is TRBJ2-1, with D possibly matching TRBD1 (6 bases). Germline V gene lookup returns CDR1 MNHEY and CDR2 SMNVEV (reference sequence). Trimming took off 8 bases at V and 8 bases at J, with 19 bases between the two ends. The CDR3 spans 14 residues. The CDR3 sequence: CASSPQGLGDEQFF. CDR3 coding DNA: TGTGCCAGCTCCCCACAGGGATTAGGAGATGAGCAGTTCTTC.

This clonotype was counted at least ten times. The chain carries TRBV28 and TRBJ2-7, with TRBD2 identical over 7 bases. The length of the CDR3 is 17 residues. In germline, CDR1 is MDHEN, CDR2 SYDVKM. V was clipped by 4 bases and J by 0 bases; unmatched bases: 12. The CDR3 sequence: CASSSFGLRESSYEQYF. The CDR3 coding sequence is TGTGCCAGCAGTTCGTTTGGTTTGCGGGAGAGCTCCTACGAGCAGTACTTC.

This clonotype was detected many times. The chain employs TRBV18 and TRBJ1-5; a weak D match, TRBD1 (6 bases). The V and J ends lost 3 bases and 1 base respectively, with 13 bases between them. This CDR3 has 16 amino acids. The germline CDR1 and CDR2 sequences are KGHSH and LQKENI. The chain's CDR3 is CASSPMDTGSNQPQHF. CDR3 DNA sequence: TGTGCCAGCTCACCCATGGACACAGGGAGCAATCAGCCCCAGCATTTT. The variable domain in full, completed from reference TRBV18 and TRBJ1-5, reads NAGVMQNPRHLVRRRGQEARLRCSPMKGHSHVYWYRQLPEEGLKFMVYLQKENIIDESGMPKERFSAEFPKEGPSILRIQQVVRGDSAAYFCASSPMDTGSNQPQHFGDGTRLSIL.

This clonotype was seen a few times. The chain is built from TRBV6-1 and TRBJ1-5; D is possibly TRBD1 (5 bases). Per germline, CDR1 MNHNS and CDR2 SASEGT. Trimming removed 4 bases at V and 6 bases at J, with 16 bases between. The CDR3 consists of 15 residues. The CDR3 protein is CASSAFRGGGQPQHF. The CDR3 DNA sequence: TGTGCCAGCAGTGCTTTTCGGGGTGGGGGTCAGCCCCAGCATTTT.

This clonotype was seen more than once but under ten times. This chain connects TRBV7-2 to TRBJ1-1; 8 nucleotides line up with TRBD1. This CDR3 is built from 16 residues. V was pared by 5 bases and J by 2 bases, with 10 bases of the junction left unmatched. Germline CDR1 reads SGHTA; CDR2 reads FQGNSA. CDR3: CASSRQGPTRNTEAFF. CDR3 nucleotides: TGTGCCAGCAGCCGACAGGGGCCCACGCGTAACACTGAAGCTTTCTTT.

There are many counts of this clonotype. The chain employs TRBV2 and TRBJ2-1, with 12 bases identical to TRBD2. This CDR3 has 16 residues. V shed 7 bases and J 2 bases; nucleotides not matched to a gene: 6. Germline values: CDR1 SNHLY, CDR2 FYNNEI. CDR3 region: CASIPRLAGAYNEQFF. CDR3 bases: TGTGCCAGCATCCCCAGACTAGCGGGAGCCTACAATGAGCAGTTCTTC.

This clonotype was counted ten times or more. The CDR3 bases are TGTGCCAGCAGCTCCCGGGTCCAAGGGGAGACCCAGTACTTC. This encodes CASSSRVQGETQYF. The gene calls are TRBV11-2 and TRBJ2-5; the D is unclear. V lost 4 bases, J lost 5 bases, and 14 bases lay in between. This CDR3 is 14 amino acids long. Looked up from germline, CDR1 is SGHAT and CDR2 is FQNNGV. Using reference TRBV11-2 and TRBJ2-5 for the parts outside the CDR3, the full variable domain is EAGVAQSPRYKIIEKRQSVAFWCNPISGHATLYWYQQILGQGPKLLIQFQNNGVVDDSQLPKDRFSAERLKGVDSTLKIQPAKLEDSAVYLCASSSRVQGETQYFGPGTRLLVL.

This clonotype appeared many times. DNA for the CDR3: TGTGCCAGCAGCCCACAGACAGGGCTTGGCGCTTTCTTT. Its protein product is CASSPQTGLGAFF. This chain links TRBV7-8 with TRBJ1-1; TRBD1 matches at 7 bases. CDR1 SGHVS and CDR2 FQNEAQ come from the germline V gene. The J segment lost 11 bases and the V segment lost 5 bases, leaving 11 bases of the junction unmatched. This CDR3 comprises 13 residues. The full variable domain, its missing parts supplied by reference TRBV7-8 and TRBJ1-1, is GAGVSQSPRYKVAKRGQDVALRCDPISGHVSLFWYQQALGQGPEFLTYFQNEAQLDKSGLPSDRFFAERPEGSVSTLKIQRTQQEDSAVYLCASSPQTGLGAFFGQGTRLTVV.

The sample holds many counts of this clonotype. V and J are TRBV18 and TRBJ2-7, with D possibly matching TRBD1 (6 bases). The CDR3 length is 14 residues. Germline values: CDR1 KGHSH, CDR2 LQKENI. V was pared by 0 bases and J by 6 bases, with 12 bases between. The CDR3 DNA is TGTGCCAGCTCACCACCTTCAGGGGTCCCCGAGCAGTACTTC. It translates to CASSPPSGVPEQYF.

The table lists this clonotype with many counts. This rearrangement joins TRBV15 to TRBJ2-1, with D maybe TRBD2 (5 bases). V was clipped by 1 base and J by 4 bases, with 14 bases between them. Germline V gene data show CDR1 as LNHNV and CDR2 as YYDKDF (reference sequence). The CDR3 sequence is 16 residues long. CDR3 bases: TGTGCCACCAGCAGAGCGGCGCGCACGGGGTACAATGAGCAGTTCTTC. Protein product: CATSRAARTGYNEQFF.

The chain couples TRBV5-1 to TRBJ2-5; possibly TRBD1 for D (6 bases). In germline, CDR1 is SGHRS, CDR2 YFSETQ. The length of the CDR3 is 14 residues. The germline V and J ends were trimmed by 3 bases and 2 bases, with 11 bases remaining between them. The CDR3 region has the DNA TGCGCCAGCAGCTCTTGGACAGAACAAGAGACCCAGTACTTC. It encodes CASSSWTEQETQYF. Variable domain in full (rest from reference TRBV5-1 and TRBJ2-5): KAGVTQTPRYLIKTRGQQVTLSCSPISGHRSVSWYQQTPGQGLQFLFEYFSETQRNKGNFPGRFSGRQFSNSRSEMNVSTLELGDSALYLCASSSWTEQETQYFGPGTRLLVL.

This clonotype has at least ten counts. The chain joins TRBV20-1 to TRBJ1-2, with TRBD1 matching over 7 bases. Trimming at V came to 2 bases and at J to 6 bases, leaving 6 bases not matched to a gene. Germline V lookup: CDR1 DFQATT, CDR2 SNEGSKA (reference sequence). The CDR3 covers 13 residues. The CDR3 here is CSARPQGMDGYTF. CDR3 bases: TGCAGTGCTAGACCACAGGGGATGGATGGCTACACCTTC.

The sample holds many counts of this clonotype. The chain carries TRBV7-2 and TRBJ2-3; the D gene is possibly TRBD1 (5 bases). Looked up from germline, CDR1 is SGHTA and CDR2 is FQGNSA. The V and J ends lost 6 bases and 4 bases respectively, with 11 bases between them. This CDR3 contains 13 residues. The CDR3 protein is CASSRQTADTQYF. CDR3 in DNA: TGTGCCAGCAGTCGACAGACAGCAGATACGCAGTATTTT.

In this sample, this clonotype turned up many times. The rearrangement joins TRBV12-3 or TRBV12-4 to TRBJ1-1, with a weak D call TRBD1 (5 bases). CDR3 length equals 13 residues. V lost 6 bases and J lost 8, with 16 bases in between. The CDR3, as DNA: TGTGCCAGCAGACCAACTCACGGGACCGAAGCTTTCTTT. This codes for CASRPTHGTEAFF.

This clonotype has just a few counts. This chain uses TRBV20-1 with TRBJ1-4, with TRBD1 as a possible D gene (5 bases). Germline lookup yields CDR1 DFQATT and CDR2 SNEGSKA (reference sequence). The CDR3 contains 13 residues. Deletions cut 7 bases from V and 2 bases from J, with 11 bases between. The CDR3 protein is CSGAGWTNEKLFF. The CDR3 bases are TGCAGTGGGGCAGGGTGGACTAATGAAAAACTGTTTTTT.

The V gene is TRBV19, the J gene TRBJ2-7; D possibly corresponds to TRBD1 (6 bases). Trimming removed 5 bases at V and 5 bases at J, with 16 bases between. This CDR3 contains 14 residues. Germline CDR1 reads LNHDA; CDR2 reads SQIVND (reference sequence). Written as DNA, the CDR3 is TGTGCCAGTAGTCCCGGGACATTTGCCCACGAGCAGTACTTC. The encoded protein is CASSPGTFAHEQYF.

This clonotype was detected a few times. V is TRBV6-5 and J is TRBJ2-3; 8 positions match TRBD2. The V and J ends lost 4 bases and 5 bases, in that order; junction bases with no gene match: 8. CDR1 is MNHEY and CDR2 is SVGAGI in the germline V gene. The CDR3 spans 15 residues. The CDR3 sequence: CASSSKRGGRDTQYF. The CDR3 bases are TGTGCCAGCAGTTCGAAACGGGGGGGCCGAGATACGCAGTATTTT.

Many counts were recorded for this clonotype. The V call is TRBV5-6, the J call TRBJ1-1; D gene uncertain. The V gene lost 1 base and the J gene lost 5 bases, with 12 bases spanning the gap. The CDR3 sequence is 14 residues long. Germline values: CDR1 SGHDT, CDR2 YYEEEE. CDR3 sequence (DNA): TGTGCCAGCAGCTTGATCGCTTTAGGTACTGAAGCTTTCTTT. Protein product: CASSLIALGTEAFF.

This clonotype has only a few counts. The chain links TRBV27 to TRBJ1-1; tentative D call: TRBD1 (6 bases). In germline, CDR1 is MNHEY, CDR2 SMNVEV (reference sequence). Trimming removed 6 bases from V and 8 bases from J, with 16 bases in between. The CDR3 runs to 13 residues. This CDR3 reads CASRSNVGGEAFF. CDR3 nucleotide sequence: TGTGCCAGCAGAAGTAACGTAGGGGGGGAAGCTTTCTTT.

CDR3 DNA: TGTGCCAGCAGTGAGGACTCCGGGGGCGAAGAAGCTTTCTTT. This sequence encodes CASSEDSGGEEAFF. The rearrangement links TRBV6-1 to TRBJ1-1, with D possibly matching TRBD1 (6 bases). Per the germline V gene, CDR1 is MNHNS and CDR2 is SASEGT. Trimming removed 3 bases at V and 8 bases at J, with 16 bases between. This CDR3 has 14 residues.

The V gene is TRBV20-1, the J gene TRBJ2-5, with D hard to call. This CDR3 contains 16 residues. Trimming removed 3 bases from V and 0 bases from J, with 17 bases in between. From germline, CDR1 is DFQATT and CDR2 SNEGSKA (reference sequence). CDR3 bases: TGCAGTGCTAGCCCCGGAAGGGCCCCCTACCAAGAGACCCAGTACTTC. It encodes CSASPGRAPYQETQYF.

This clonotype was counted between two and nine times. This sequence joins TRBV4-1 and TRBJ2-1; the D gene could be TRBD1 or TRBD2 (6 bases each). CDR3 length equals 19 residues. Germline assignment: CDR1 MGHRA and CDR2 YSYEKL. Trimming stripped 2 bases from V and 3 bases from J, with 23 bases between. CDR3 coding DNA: TGCGCCAGCAGCCAACCACCTCTTCGGGACCGGGGGCACTACAATGAGCAGTTCTTC. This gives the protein CASSQPPLRDRGHYNEQFF.

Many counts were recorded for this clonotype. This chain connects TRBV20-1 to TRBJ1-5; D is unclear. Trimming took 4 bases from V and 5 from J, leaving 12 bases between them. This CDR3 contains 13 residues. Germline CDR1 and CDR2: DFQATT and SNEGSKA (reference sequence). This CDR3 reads CSANGQFDQPQHF. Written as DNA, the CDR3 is TGCAGTGCTAACGGGCAGTTTGATCAGCCCCAGCATTTT.

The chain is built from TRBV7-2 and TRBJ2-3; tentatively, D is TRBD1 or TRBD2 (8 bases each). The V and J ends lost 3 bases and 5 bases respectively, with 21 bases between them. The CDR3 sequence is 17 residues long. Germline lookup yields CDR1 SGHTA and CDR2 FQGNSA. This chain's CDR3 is CASSLGQAGGEVDTQYF. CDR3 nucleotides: TGTGCCAGCAGCTTGGGACAGGCGGGGGGAGAGGTAGATACGCAGTATTTT.